These T cell receptor beta chains were read from a single sample in a study of T cell repertoires in cytomegalovirus infection. TCRdb used MiXCR to reprocess the reads, holding one entry per CDR3 protein. Of 600,000 to 800,000 distinct CDR3 sequences listed, around 24% are singletons. Sequencing was done on a sample of CD8+ T cells from PBMCs. The receptor source for this set is a human donor in good health (CMV status not recorded). Some clones in this sample may be carry-over from other donors' samples. The CDR3 runs from the conserved cysteine through the conserved F or W. Each record gives: V gene, J gene, CDR3 protein.

>TRBV2|TRBJ1-3
CAGRDARIRGNTIYF
>TRBV6-6|TRBJ2-5
CASKMGETQYF
>TRBV29-1|TRBJ1-2
CSVYTGPSYGYTF
>TRBV11-1|TRBJ2-1
CASSFELGENEQFF
>TRBV11-2|TRBJ2-1
CASSSSGQSSYNEQFF
>TRBV29-1|TRBJ1-5
CSVADSQGQPQHF
>TRBV4-1|TRBJ2-7
CASSQAPPGEINEQYF
>TRBV7-9|TRBJ2-1
CASSLGTANNQQFF
>TRBV7-9|TRBJ2-1
CASSARQGASYNEQFF
>TRBV12-5|TRBJ2-2
CASGAMPGELFF
>TRBV7-9|TRBJ2-1
CASSTVGQGGWGEQFF
>TRBV6-5|TRBJ2-1
CASRELRTGRQRSREFLSYNEQFF
>TRBV7-2|TRBJ2-7
CASSYRFQQYF
>TRBV19|TRBJ2-3
CASSPRRSGGDTQYF
>TRBV2|TRBJ2-5
CATLGRQGSRGYQETQYF
>TRBV7-9|TRBJ2-3
CASSPRAGGYTDTQYF
>TRBV7-6|TRBJ1-2
CASSLDIGRPGGYTF
>TRBV4-2|TRBJ1-1
CASSQVGMAEAFF
>TRBV3-1|TRBJ2-5
CASSTMLDFQETQYF
>TRBV10-3|TRBJ2-7
CAISGQGNEQYF
>TRBV15|TRBJ2-1
CATTPDGPANEQFF
>TRBV6-2/TRBV6-3|TRBJ2-7
CASSAASGGATEQYF
>TRBV5-6|TRBJ2-1
CASSFRDRGNEQFF
>TRBV7-2|TRBJ2-3
CASSKGDYASFTDTQYF